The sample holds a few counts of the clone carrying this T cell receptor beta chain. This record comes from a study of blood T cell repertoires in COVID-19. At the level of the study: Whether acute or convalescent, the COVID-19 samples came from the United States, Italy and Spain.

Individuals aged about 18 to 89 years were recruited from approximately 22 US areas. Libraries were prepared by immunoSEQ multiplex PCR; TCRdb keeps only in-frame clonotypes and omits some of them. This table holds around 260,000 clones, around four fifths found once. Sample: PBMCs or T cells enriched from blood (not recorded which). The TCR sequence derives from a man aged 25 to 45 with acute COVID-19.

The CDR3 loop reads CASSPQRTSGGGEQFF. The DNA for the CDR3 is TGTGCCAGCTCACCGCAACGGACTAGCGGGGGAGGTGAGCAGTTCTTC. This rearrangement joins TRBV18 to TRBJ2-1, with 13 bases matching TRBD2. Germline V gives CDR1 KGHSH, CDR2 LQKENI. V trimming: 3 bases; J trimming: 9 bases; junction bases outside the gene matches: 8. This CDR3 is 16 amino acids long. The full variable domain, with the rest looked up from reference TRBV18 and TRBJ2-1, is NAGVMQNPRHLVRRRGQEARLRCSPMKGHSHVYWYRQLPEEGLKFMVYLQKENIIDESGMPKERFSAEFPKEGPSILRIQQVVRGDSAAYFCASSPQRTSGGGEQFFGPGTRLTVL.